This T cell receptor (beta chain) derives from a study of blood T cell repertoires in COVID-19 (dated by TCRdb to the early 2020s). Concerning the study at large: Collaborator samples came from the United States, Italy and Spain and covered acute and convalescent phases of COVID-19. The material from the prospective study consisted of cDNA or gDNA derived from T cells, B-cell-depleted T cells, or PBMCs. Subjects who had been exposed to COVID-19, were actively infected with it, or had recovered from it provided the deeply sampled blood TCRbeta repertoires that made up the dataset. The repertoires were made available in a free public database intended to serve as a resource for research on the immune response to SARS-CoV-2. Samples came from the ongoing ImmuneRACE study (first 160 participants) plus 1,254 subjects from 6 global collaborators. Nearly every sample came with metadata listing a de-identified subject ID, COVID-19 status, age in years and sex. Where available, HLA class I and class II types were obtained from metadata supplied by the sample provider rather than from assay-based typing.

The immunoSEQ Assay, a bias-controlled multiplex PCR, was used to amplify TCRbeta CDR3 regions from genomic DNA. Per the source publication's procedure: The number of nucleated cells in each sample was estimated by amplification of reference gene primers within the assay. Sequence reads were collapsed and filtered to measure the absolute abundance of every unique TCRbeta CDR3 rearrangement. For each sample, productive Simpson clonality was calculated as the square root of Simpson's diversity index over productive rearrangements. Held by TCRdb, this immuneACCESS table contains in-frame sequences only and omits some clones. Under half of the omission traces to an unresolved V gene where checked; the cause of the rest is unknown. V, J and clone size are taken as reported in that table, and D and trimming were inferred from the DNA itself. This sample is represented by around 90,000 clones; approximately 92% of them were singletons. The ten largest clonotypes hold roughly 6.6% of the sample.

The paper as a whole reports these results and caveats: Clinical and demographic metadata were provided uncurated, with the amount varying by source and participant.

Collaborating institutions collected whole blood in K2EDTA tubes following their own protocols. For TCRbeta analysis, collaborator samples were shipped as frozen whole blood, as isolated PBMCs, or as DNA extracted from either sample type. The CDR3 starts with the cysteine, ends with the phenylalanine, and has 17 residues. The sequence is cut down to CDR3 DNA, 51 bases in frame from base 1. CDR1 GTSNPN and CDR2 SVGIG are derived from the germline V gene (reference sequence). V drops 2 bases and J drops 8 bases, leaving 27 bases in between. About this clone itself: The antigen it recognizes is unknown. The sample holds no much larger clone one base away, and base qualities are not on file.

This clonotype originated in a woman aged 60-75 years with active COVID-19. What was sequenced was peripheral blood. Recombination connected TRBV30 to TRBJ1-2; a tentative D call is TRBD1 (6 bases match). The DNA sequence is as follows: TGTGCCTGGAGTACCGACCCTTATAATAGGGGGGGGGCAGGCTACACCTTC. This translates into CAWSTDPYNRGGAGYTF. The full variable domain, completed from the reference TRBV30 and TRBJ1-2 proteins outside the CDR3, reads SQTIHQWPATLVQPVGSPLSLECTVEGTSNPNLYWYRQAAGRGLQLLFYSVGIGQISSEVPQNLSASRPQDRQFILSSKKLLLSDSGFYLCAWSTDPYNRGGAGYTFGSGTRLTVV.